The 25 T cell receptor beta chains presented below share a single source sample, sequenced in a study of T cell responses to AZD1222 COVID-19 vaccine. Produced via immunoSEQ multiplex PCR; TCRdb's table is partial and in-frame only. The sample yields some 99,000 clones, roughly 86% seen once. The sample here was peripheral blood, taken on day 0 of MenACWY control vaccination. The receptors stem from an adult in good health.

The chain couples TRBV19 to TRBJ1-5; D is unclear. CDR3 length: 10 residues. Per germline, CDR1 LNHDA and CDR2 SQIVND (reference sequence). CDR3: CAVGEQPQHF. DNA of the CDR3: TGTGCAGTAGGAGAGCAGCCCCAGCATTTT.

The chain links TRBV3-1 (or the pseudogene TRBV3-2) to TRBJ2-5, with D uncertain. Germline values: CDR1 LGHDT, CDR2 YNNKEL (reference sequence). The V end lost 2 bases, the J end lost 4 bases, and 5 bases lay between the germline ends. The CDR3 runs 12 residues. CDR3 coding DNA: TGTGCCAGCAGCCAACAGGCAGAGACCCAGTACTTC. This sequence encodes CASSQQAETQYF.

This clone was observed a single time. CDR3 DNA: TGTGCCAGTAGCGGACCTGGAAACACCATATATTTT. Amino acid sequence: CASSGPGNTIYF. The chain carries TRBV19 and TRBJ1-3, with D hard to call. From germline, CDR1 is LNHDA and CDR2 SQIVND (reference sequence). There are 12 residues in the CDR3. V was trimmed by 6 bases and J by 2 bases, leaving 5 bases between them.

V usage is TRBV7-9 and J usage is TRBJ2-3; TRBD2 agrees at 8 bases. Germline V CDR1 and CDR2: SEHNR, FQNEAQ (reference sequence). Trimming took 3 bases from V and 6 from J; bases not matched to a gene: 17. The CDR3 sequence is 18 residues long. CDR3 bases: TGTGCCAGCAGCTTGGGAACCGGCGGGACTAGACGGGCCGATACGCAGTATTTT. It translates to CASSLGTGGTRRADTQYF.

The DNA of the CDR3 is TGTGCCAGCAGTTTGACGGGAACCTACGAGCAGTACTTC. Protein sequence: CASSLTGTYEQYF. V gene TRBV27 combines with J gene TRBJ2-7; perhaps TRBD2 as D (5 bases). The germline CDR1 and CDR2 sequences are MNHEY and SMNVEV (reference sequence). This CDR3 region has 13 residues. Trimming took 3 bases from V and 2 from J, leaving 8 bases between them.

There are many counts of this clone. The chain carries TRBV7-9 and TRBJ2-3; TRBD2 matches 9 bases. Germline V gene data show CDR1 as SEHNR and CDR2 as FQNEAQ (reference sequence). The CDR3 length is 15 residues. V dropped 1 base and J dropped 3; count of bases not matched to a gene: 2. The CDR3 here is CASSLVSGRTDTQYF. CDR3 bases: TGTGCCAGCAGCTTAGTAAGCGGGAGGACAGATACGCAGTATTTT.

This clone was observed a single time. V is TRBV19 and J is TRBJ2-3; D is ambiguous. Trimming stripped 1 base from V and 0 bases from J, with 14 bases between. This CDR3 comprises 17 residues. The V gene's germline CDR1 is LNHDA and CDR2 SQIVND (reference sequence). CDR3 amino acids: CASSIGTTLSSTDTQYF. CDR3 coding DNA: TGTGCCAGTAGTATAGGGACCACCCTCTCTAGCACAGATACGCAGTATTTT.

The chain carries TRBV7-9 and TRBJ2-5; maybe TRBD1 (6 bases). Deletions cut 5 bases from V and 2 bases from J, with 12 bases between. This CDR3 has 14 residues. The germline gives CDR1 SEHNR, CDR2 FQNEAQ (reference sequence). In DNA form, the CDR3 reads TGTGCCAGCAGCCAGGGACACGTTCAAGAGACCCAGTACTTC. Translation: CASSQGHVQETQYF.

The rearrangement joins TRBV15 to TRBJ2-3; D is perhaps TRBD1 (5 bases). V was clipped by 8 bases and J by 7 bases, with 19 bases between them. The germline V gene encodes CDR1 LNHNV and CDR2 YYDKDF (reference sequence). The CDR3 is 14 residues long. The CDR3, as DNA: TGTGCCACCGCCAACGCAGGGTATGGAAATACGCAGTATTTT. This sequence encodes CATANAGYGNTQYF. The variable domain in full, completed from reference TRBV15 and TRBJ2-3, reads DAMVIQNPRYQVTQFGKPVTLSCSQTLNHNVMYWYQQKSSQAPKLLFHYYDKDFNNEADTPDNFQSRRPNTSFCFLDIRSPGLGDTAMYLCATANAGYGNTQYFGPGTRLTVL.

The gene calls are TRBV4-1 and TRBJ1-2; 8 positions match TRBD1. Germline-derived CDR1 and CDR2 are MGHRA and YSYEKL. J gave up 4 bases and V 8 bases, and 15 bases lay outside the gene matches. The CDR3 sequence is 16 residues long. CDR3 DNA sequence: TGCGCCAGCGGTCTCGCGGAGACAGGGGTTTCCTATGGCTACACCTTC. The encoded protein is CASGLAETGVSYGYTF.

The chain links TRBV6-5 to TRBJ1-4, with D possibly matching TRBD1 (5 bases). CDR1 MNHEY and CDR2 SVGAGI come from the germline V gene. The CDR3 totals 15 residues. V lost 6 bases and J 7 bases, leaving 18 bases between the germline ends. The CDR3 DNA reads as TGTGCCAGCAGAGCCCTACCGAACGGGGGTGAAAAACTGTTTTTT. Amino acid sequence: CASRALPNGGEKLFF.

The chain carries TRBV28 and TRBJ1-4; D possibly corresponds to TRBD1 (5 bases). The CDR3 contains 15 residues. The germline V gene encodes CDR1 MDHEN and CDR2 SYDVKM. Trimming shortened V by 8 bases and J by 7 bases, and 20 bases separated the two germline ends. The CDR3 reads CASSPSAGMGEKLFF. CDR3 coding DNA: TGTGCCAGCTCCCCATCGGCAGGGATGGGTGAAAAACTGTTTTTT.

For the CDR3, the DNA is TGTGCCAGCAGTTATGTGGGGGTGAGCTCCTACGAGCAGTACTTC. Its translation is CASSYVGVSSYEQYF. The chain links TRBV28 to TRBJ2-7; D may correspond to TRBD1 or TRBD2 (5 bases each). V lost 4 bases to trimming and J lost 0 bases, with 13 bases between them. Germline V gene sequence: CDR1 MDHEN, CDR2 SYDVKM. The CDR3 length is 15 residues.

This clone was detected a few times. V usage is TRBV4-3 and J usage is TRBJ2-2; maybe TRBD1 (6 bases). Germline loops: CDR1 LGHNA, CDR2 YSLEER. The V end was cut by 0 bases, the J end by 5 bases, with 10 bases between. This CDR3 is 15 amino acids long. CDR3 nucleotides: TGCGCCAGCAGCCAAGATCACGACAGGACCGGGGAGCTGTTTTTT. Amino acids: CASSQDHDRTGELFF.

V is TRBV6-5 and J is TRBJ2-3; 7 nucleotides line up with TRBD2. CDR3 size: 14 residues. Losses at the gene ends were 0 bases for V and 6 bases for J; bases not matched to a gene: 3. Germline V CDR1 and CDR2: MNHEY, SVGAGI. CDR3 coding DNA: TGTGCCAGCAGTTACTCCGGACTAGTGGATACGCAGTATTTT. Encoded protein: CASSYSGLVDTQYF.

This chain uses TRBV6-2 or TRBV6-3 with TRBJ2-1; D unclear. Per the germline V gene, CDR1 is MNHEY and CDR2 is SVGEGT. This CDR3 spans 13 amino acids. Trimming cost V 2 bases and J 7 bases, with 9 bases left between them. Written as DNA, the CDR3 is TGTGCCAGCAGTTACATGGCAGAAAATGAGCAGTTCTTC. It is translated as CASSYMAENEQFF.

With respect to this clone: The final CDR3 position lacks the conserved phenylalanine or tryptophan, pointing to a likely read error. The limits of the CDR3 on the DNA are not certain, so only TCRdb's listed CDR3 is given. The chain has TRBV19 and TRBJ1-1. With termini counted, the CDR3 has 12 amino acids. Germline CDR1 is LNHDA and CDR2 is SQIVND (reference sequence). The CDR3 is CASSIPFGGLVL.

The chain links TRBV6-1 to TRBJ2-5; D is undetermined. Germline lookup yields CDR1 MNHNS and CDR2 SASEGT. The length of the CDR3 is 16 residues. Trimming stripped 2 bases from V and 1 base from J, with 14 bases between. The CDR3 bases are TGTGCCAGCAGTGAATCGGGCGCAGGAATCCAAGAGACCCAGTACTTC. Translated: CASSESGAGIQETQYF.

The genes are TRBV5-1 and TRBJ2-7; D is perhaps TRBD1 or TRBD2 (5 bases each). This CDR3 has 15 amino acids. Germline values: CDR1 SGHRS, CDR2 YFSETQ. V lost 0 bases, J lost 5 bases, and 15 bases lay in between. DNA for the CDR3: TGCGCCAGCAGCTTGGGGTATATGGGACGCAACGAGCAGTACTTC. Translating it yields CASSLGYMGRNEQYF.

The chain combines TRBV12-3 or TRBV12-4 with TRBJ1-5; the D gene is possibly TRBD1 (5 bases). The CDR3 is 13 residues long. The V end lost 2 bases, the J end lost 7 bases, and 9 bases lay between the germline ends. The CDR3 DNA reads as TGTGCCAGCAGTTTATGGGGGAACCAGCCCCAGCATTTT. Translation gives CASSLWGNQPQHF.

The chain is built from TRBV7-6 and TRBJ2-7; no definite D call. This CDR3 contains 15 residues. Germline CDR1 SGHVS, CDR2 FNYEAQ. Trimming shortened V by 1 base and J by 0 bases, and 10 bases separated the two germline ends. The CDR3 DNA reads as TGTGCCAGCAGCTTAGGTGTAGGTAGCTCCTACGAGCAGTACTTC. This translates into CASSLGVGSSYEQYF.

With respect to this clone: Other DNA variants within this sample encode the same CDR3. CDR3 sequence: CATSDGDEQFF. DNA for the CDR3: TGTGCCACCAGTGATGGCGATGAGCAGTTCTTC. The chain carries TRBV24-1 and TRBJ2-1; no firm D call. V was shortened by 3 bases and J by 8 bases, with 4 bases between the two germline ends. The CDR3 spans 11 residues. In germline, CDR1 is KGHDR, CDR2 SFDVKD.

V usage is TRBV11-2 and J usage is TRBJ1-6, with D possibly matching TRBD1 (5 bases). Germline CDR1 is SGHAT and CDR2 is FQNNGV. The CDR3 runs to 14 residues. V lost 0 bases to trimming and J lost 7 bases, with 7 bases between them. CDR3 amino acids: CASSLEGDNSPLHF. CDR3 nucleotide sequence: TGTGCCAGCAGCTTAGAAGGGGACAATTCACCCCTCCACTTT.

The CDR3, as DNA: TGTGCCAGCAGCCAAGATCCAGCTACCCGGGGGGAGCAGTACTTC. Translated, it gives CASSQDPATRGEQYF. The chain employs TRBV3-1 (or the pseudogene TRBV3-2) and TRBJ2-7, with D possibly being TRBD2 (6 bases). Germline CDR1 reads LGHDT; CDR2 reads YNNKEL (reference sequence). Trimming took off 0 bases at V and 7 bases at J, with 16 bases between the two ends. The CDR3 is made up of 15 amino acids.

V and J are TRBV9 and TRBJ1-1; D possibly corresponds to TRBD1 (5 bases). Germline CDR1 and CDR2: SGDLS and YYNGEE. Deletions cut 0 bases from V and 0 bases from J, with 9 bases between. The CDR3 is 15 amino acids. CDR3 sequence (DNA): TGTGCCAGCAGCGTAGTGCAGGGAATGAACACTGAAGCTTTCTTT. Protein product: CASSVVQGMNTEAFF.